These 7 T cell receptor beta chains share one sample of origin, sequenced in a study. The sorted Tregs were CD4+CD25+CD127-/low cells. Adaptor-ligated barcode primers were used to amplify TRBV12-4/TRBJ1-2 clonotypes. Using its own MiXCR run on the multiplex PCR reads, TCRdb lists one record per CDR3 protein. The data contain about 200 distinct CDR3 sequences, more than 9% of them singletons. The sample consisted of Tregs sorted from blood. These receptors were obtained from a female donor with breast cancer.

In this sample, this clonotype is large. The chain recombines TRBV12-3 or TRBV12-4 with TRBJ1-2; D is uncertain. This CDR3 has 12 amino acids. V dropped 6 bases and J dropped 6 bases, with 11 bases sitting between them. For the CDR3, the DNA is TGTGCCAGCAGCCACGGACGAGATGGCTACACCTTC. It is translated as CASSHGRDGYTF.

This clonotype is labeled hyperexpanded. The chain carries TRBV12-3 or TRBV12-4 and TRBJ1-2; D unclear. This CDR3 is built from 13 residues. V dropped 10 bases and J dropped 0 bases, with 12 bases sitting between them. The CDR3 nucleotides are TGTGCCACCGTAAGCGGCGCTAACTATGGCTACACCTTC. This translates into CATVSGANYGYTF.

This clonotype is labeled large (0.1 to 1%). V is TRBV12-3 or TRBV12-4 and J is TRBJ1-2; 7 bases line up with TRBD1. V shed 5 bases and J 3 bases; nucleotides not matched to a gene: 6. The CDR3 is made up of 14 amino acids. For the CDR3, the DNA is TGTGCCAGCAGTCAAAGACAGGGTTACTATGGCTACACCTTC. Its protein product is CASSQRQGYYGYTF.

This clonotype is classed as large. The CDR3 reads CASSLVAGSYGYTF. The CDR3 nucleotides are TGTGCCAGCAGTTTAGTGGCGGGAAGCTATGGCTACACCTTC. The gene calls are TRBV12-3 or TRBV12-4 and TRBJ1-2; D gene uncertain. Trimming shortened V by 1 base and J by 4 bases, and 10 bases separated the two germline ends. CDR3 length: 14 residues.

This clonotype is labeled as hyperexpanded. The chain has TRBV12-3 or TRBV12-4 and TRBJ1-2; 7 positions match TRBD1. The V and J ends lost 6 bases and 4 bases, in that order; junction bases with no gene match: 14. CDR3 length: 16 residues. DNA of the CDR3: TGTGCCAGCAGACAGTCAGGGACAGCCCCTAGCTATGGCTACACCTTC. Translating it yields CASRQSGTAPSYGYTF.

This clonotype is termed large. V gene TRBV12-3 or TRBV12-4 combines with J gene TRBJ1-2; tentatively, D is TRBD1 (6 bases). CDR3 length equals 15 residues. The V end lost 5 bases, the J end lost 2 bases, and 15 bases lay between the germline ends. The CDR3 loop is CASSRLRDTNYGYTF. CDR3 in DNA: TGTGCCAGCAGTAGACTCCGGGACACGAACTATGGCTACACCTTC.

By share, this clonotype counts as large. The chain has TRBV12-3 or TRBV12-4 and TRBJ1-2; D gene uncertain. The ends were cut back, 0 bases at V and 8 bases at J, with 10 bases in the middle. This CDR3 region has 13 residues. CDR3 in amino acids: CASSLARQKGYTF. The CDR3 nucleotides are TGTGCCAGCAGTTTAGCAAGGCAGAAGGGCTACACCTTC.